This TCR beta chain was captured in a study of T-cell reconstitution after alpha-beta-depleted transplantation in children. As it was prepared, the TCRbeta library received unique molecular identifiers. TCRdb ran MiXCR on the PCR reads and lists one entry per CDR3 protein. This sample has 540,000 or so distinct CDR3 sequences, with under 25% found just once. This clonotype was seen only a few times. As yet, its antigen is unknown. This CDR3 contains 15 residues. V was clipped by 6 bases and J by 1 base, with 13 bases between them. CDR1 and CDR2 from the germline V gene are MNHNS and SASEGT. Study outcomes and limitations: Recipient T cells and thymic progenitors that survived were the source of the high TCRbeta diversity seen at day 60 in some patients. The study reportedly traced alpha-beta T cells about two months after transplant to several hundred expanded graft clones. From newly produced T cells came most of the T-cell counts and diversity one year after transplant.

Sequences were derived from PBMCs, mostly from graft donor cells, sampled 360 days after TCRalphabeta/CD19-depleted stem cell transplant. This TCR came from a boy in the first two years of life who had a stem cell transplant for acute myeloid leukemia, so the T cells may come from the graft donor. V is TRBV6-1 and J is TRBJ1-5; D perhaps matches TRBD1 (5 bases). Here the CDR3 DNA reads TGTGCCAGCAGCCCTGGACAACTCAGCAATCAGCCCCAGCATTTT. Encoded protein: CASSPGQLSNQPQHF.